The 32 T cell receptor beta chains listed next were all sequenced from one sample in a study of post-analysis software for immune sequencing data. Broader study findings: Patients showed TRBV5-6, TRBV5-1 and TRBV20-1 among 4 or 5 TRBV segments more frequent than in controls.

Antigens of these TCRs are unknown. Unique molecular identifiers were present in the TCR beta cDNA libraries. TCRdb passed the PCR reads through MiXCR, listing each CDR3 protein once. The sample shows some 500,000 distinct CDR3 sequences, 45% of them seen only once. Sequenced input: blood. The source of these receptors is a girl aged 10-17 years with multiple sclerosis.

This chain links TRBV4-1 with TRBJ2-7; tentatively, D is TRBD2 (5 bases). With 2 bases removed from V and 7 bases from J, the gap between germline ends came to 15 bases. Germline loops: CDR1 MGHRA, CDR2 YSYEKL. The CDR3 sequence is 14 residues long. DNA for the CDR3: TGCGCCAGCAGCCAAACCTCAGGAGGCGTGGAGCAGTACTTC. It specifies CASSQTSGGVEQYF.

The chain uses TRBV7-3 and TRBJ2-3; unclear D gene. This CDR3 contains 15 residues. V was clipped by 2 bases and J by 1 base, with 10 bases between them. From germline, CDR1 is SGHTA and CDR2 FQGTGA. CDR3 bases: TGTGCCAGCAGCTTACCCCAGAGTGGCACAGATACGCAGTATTTT. Protein product: CASSLPQSGTDTQYF.

The rearrangement uses TRBV6-5 and TRBJ2-2; tentative D call: TRBD2 (6 bases). There are 15 residues in the CDR3. Germline values: CDR1 MNHEY, CDR2 SVGAGI. V shed 5 bases and J shed 4 bases, with 14 bases lying between them. The CDR3 coding sequence is TGTGCCAGCAGTAGAGGGACTGTGGGCACCGGGGAGCTGTTTTTT. Translated: CASSRGTVGTGELFF.

The rearrangement links TRBV10-3 to TRBJ2-7, with a tentative D call TRBD1 (6 bases). V lost 3 bases, J lost 0 bases, and 12 bases lay in between. This CDR3 is built from 15 residues. Germline CDR1 and CDR2: ENHRY and SYGVKD. The CDR3 region has the DNA TGTGCCATCAGTGAACCGGGACAAGCCTCCTACGAGCAGTACTTC. Translation gives CAISEPGQASYEQYF.

This clonotype was detected a few times. This chain uses TRBV3-1 with TRBJ2-7, with 13 bases lining up with TRBD2. The CDR3 covers 15 residues. V gave up 5 bases and J gave up 2 bases; unmatched junction bases: 3. Germline loops: CDR1 LGHDT, CDR2 YNNKEL (reference sequence). The CDR3 sequence is CASSSGLAGTYEQYF. Here the CDR3 DNA reads TGTGCCAGCAGCTCGGGACTAGCGGGAACCTACGAGCAGTACTTC.

This clonotype has just a few counts. The rearrangement links TRBV12-3 or TRBV12-4 to TRBJ2-7; D possibly matches TRBD1 or TRBD2 (5 bases each). This CDR3 spans 15 amino acids. Trimming took off 2 bases at V and 0 bases at J, with 11 bases between the two ends. The CDR3 coding sequence is TGTGCCAGCAGTTTATGGGACGTAAGCTCCTACGAGCAGTACTTC. It is translated as CASSLWDVSSYEQYF.

The V and J genes are TRBV12-3 or TRBV12-4 and TRBJ1-4, with D unresolved. Trimming pared 2 bases from V and 5 bases from J, leaving 15 bases between. The CDR3 is 16 amino acids. CDR3 protein: CASSLQGPGVNEKLFF. The CDR3, as DNA: TGTGCCAGCAGTTTACAAGGACCAGGCGTCAATGAAAAACTGTTTTTT.

The rearrangement uses TRBV12-3 or TRBV12-4 and TRBJ1-1; D unclear. Trimming shortened V by 5 bases and J by 3 bases, and 13 bases separated the two germline ends. This CDR3 has 14 amino acids. CDR3: CASSPLQTHTEAFF. The DNA for the CDR3 is TGTGCCAGCAGTCCCCTACAGACCCACACTGAAGCTTTCTTT.

This clonotype was seen a handful of times. Here the CDR3 DNA reads TGTGCCAGCAGCCCCCAGTCGGGGACAGGGGACTACGAGCAGTACTTC. This gives the protein CASSPQSGTGDYEQYF. The chain carries TRBV7-2 and TRBJ2-7, with 10 bases matching TRBD1. Germline CDR1 SGHTA, CDR2 FQGNSA. This CDR3 region has 16 residues. Unmatched junction bases numbered 10, after V lost 5 bases and J lost 3 bases.

The CDR3 is CASSLSYGLAGGVPEQFF. CDR3 DNA: TGTGCCAGCAGCCTTAGCTACGGACTAGCGGGAGGGGTACCTGAGCAGTTCTTC. The chain is built from TRBV7-6 and TRBJ2-1; TRBD2 matches at 15 bases. The trim removed 5 bases at V and 9 bases at J, leaving 14 bases unmatched. The CDR3 is made up of 18 amino acids. CDR1 SGHVS and CDR2 FNYEAQ come from the germline V gene.

This clonotype was seen a few times. The genes are TRBV6-5 and TRBJ1-2, with 9 bases matching TRBD1. From germline, CDR1 is MNHEY and CDR2 SVGAGI. There are 14 residues in the CDR3. V dropped 4 bases and J dropped 8; count of bases not matched to a gene: 8. The CDR3 loop is CASSFTGGGLGYTF. CDR3 coding DNA: TGTGCCAGCAGTTTTACAGGGGGCGGCCTGGGCTACACCTTC.

V gene TRBV6-1 combines with J gene TRBJ2-7; 8 bases agree with TRBD2. This CDR3 has 15 residues. CDR1 and CDR2 from the germline V gene are MNHNS and SASEGT. V trimming: 2 bases; J trimming: 0 bases; junction bases outside the gene matches: 3. The CDR3 region has the DNA TGTGCCAGCAGTGAATGGCTAGCGGGCTCCTACGAGCAGTACTTC. Protein: CASSEWLAGSYEQYF.

This clonotype was detected a few times. This rearrangement joins TRBV20-1 to TRBJ2-7; TRBD2 matches 8 bases. This CDR3 has 15 amino acids. Per the germline V gene, CDR1 is DFQATT and CDR2 is SNEGSKA (reference sequence). Trimming removed 3 bases from V and 3 bases from J; junction bases left unmatched: 10. The CDR3 sequence is CSARLLGTSFYEQYF. In DNA form, the CDR3 reads TGCAGTGCTAGGTTACTCGGGACTAGTTTCTACGAGCAGTACTTC.

The chain links TRBV7-2 to TRBJ2-1; 9 bases match TRBD2. Germline CDR1 is SGHTA and CDR2 is FQGNSA. This CDR3 is 15 amino acids long. The V segment lost 2 bases and the J segment 5 bases; nucleotides outside the gene matches: 4. The CDR3 coding sequence is TGTGCCAGCAGCTTAAGGACTAGCGCAAACAATGAGCAGTTCTTC. It encodes CASSLRTSANNEQFF.

This clonotype was found a few times. This chain joins TRBV29-1 and TRBJ1-2; no clear D. The CDR3 has 13 residues. V lost 6 bases, J lost 3 bases, and 14 bases lay in between. The germline CDR1 and CDR2 sequences are SQVTM and ANQGSEA. The CDR3: CSVDISWDYGYTF. The CDR3 DNA reads as TGCAGCGTCGACATCTCGTGGGACTATGGCTACACCTTC.

The chain carries TRBV7-2 and TRBJ2-2, with a possible D match to TRBD1 (6 bases). CDR1 is SGHTA and CDR2 is FQGNSA in the germline V gene. Trimming stripped 2 bases from V and 0 bases from J, with 10 bases between. This CDR3 is built from 16 residues. For the CDR3, the DNA is TGTGCCAGCAGCTTAACGGGACAACCGAACACCGGGGAGCTGTTTTTT. It translates to CASSLTGQPNTGELFF. The entire variable domain, with the rest obtained from reference TRBV7-2 and TRBJ2-2, is as follows: GAGVSQSPSNKVTEKGKDVELRCDPISGHTALYWYRQSLGQGLEFLIYFQGNSAPDKSGLPSDRFSAERTGGSVSTLTIQRTQQEDSAVYLCASSLTGQPNTGELFFGEGSRLTVL.

The chain recombines TRBV6-6 with TRBJ1-2; D might be TRBD1 (5 bases). This CDR3 spans 13 amino acids. Trimming shortened V by 5 bases and J by 7 bases, and 14 bases separated the two germline ends. Germline V gives CDR1 MNHNY, CDR2 SVGAGI (reference sequence). The chain's CDR3 is CASSGRDLSGYTF. As DNA, the CDR3 is TGTGCCAGCAGTGGCCGGGACCTTAGTGGCTACACCTTC.

The gene calls are TRBV7-3 and TRBJ2-1; 9 bases are shared with TRBD2. The J call may be wrong; the DNA end is better matched by TRBJ2-7. Per the germline V gene, CDR1 is SGHTA and CDR2 is FQGTGA. The CDR3 extends over 15 amino acids. This chain's CDR3 is CASSTQREVPDEQYF. The CDR3 DNA reads TGTGCCAGCAGCACCCAGCGGGAGGTTCCTGATGAGCAGTACTTC.

The table lists this clonotype with a count of one. The V gene is TRBV6-6, the J gene TRBJ2-3; TRBD2 matches 7 bases. This CDR3 spans 17 amino acids. Unmatched junction bases numbered 13, after V lost 6 bases and J lost 1 base. Germline V lookup: CDR1 MNHNY, CDR2 SVGAGI (reference sequence). The CDR3 region has the DNA TGTGCCAGCAGGACTAGCAGTAAAGCCTCTGGCACAGATACGCAGTATTTT. Its protein product is CASRTSSKASGTDTQYF.

The chain joins TRBV4-1 to TRBJ1-2; D is possibly TRBD1 (6 bases). This CDR3 contains 18 residues. The V end lost 1 base, the J end lost 0 bases, and 18 bases lay between the germline ends. Per germline, CDR1 MGHRA and CDR2 YSYEKL. The CDR3 region has the DNA TGCGCCAGCAGCCAAGGCATCGCCAAGGGGGGAGCTAACTATGGCTACACCTTC. Protein: CASSQGIAKGGANYGYTF.

This clonotype showed up just once. This CDR3 reads CASSLVTGYSYGYTF. CDR3 DNA sequence: TGTGCCAGCAGCTTAGTTACTGGGTATTCCTATGGCTACACCTTC. V is TRBV11-2 and J is TRBJ1-2; D gene unclear. V gave up 1 base and J gave up 4 bases, with 13 bases separating them. The CDR3 is 15 amino acids. Germline V gene sequence: CDR1 SGHAT, CDR2 FQNNGV.

This chain joins TRBV20-1 and TRBJ2-4; D gene ambiguous. The J call may be wrong; the DNA end is better matched by TRBJ2-7. The CDR3 is 14 amino acids. The V gene's germline CDR1 is DFQATT and CDR2 SNEGSKA (reference sequence). CDR3 residues: CSAHSKDPSYEQYF. Written as DNA, the CDR3 is TGCAGTGCGCATTCAAAGGACCCAAGCTACGAGCAGTACTTC.

The chain joins TRBV9 to TRBJ1-5; 7 bases fit TRBD1. Germline V lookup: CDR1 SGDLS, CDR2 YYNGEE. Trimming removed 2 bases from V and 5 bases from J; junction bases left unmatched: 4. The CDR3 is made up of 14 amino acids. CDR3 sequence reads: CASSVGTEDQPQHF. The CDR3 nucleotides are TGTGCCAGCAGCGTGGGGACAGAAGATCAGCCCCAGCATTTT.

This clonotype showed up just a few times. The genes are TRBV28 and TRBJ1-1, with D hard to call. The germline V and J ends were trimmed by 4 bases and 6 bases, with 15 bases remaining between them. The CDR3 consists of 14 residues. Germline V gene data show CDR1 as MDHEN and CDR2 as SYDVKM. The CDR3, as DNA: TGTGCCAGCAGTTCTGTGAGCGGAAGCTCTGAAGCTTTCTTT. Translated: CASSSVSGSSEAFF.

This clonotype was seen more than once but under ten times. The gene calls are TRBV4-2 and TRBJ2-3; D remains unclear. Germline V CDR1 and CDR2: LGHNA, YNFKEQ. Trimming left V 0 bases short and J 5 bases short, with 12 bases between. The CDR3 is 15 residues long. The CDR3 DNA follows: TGTGCCAGCAGCCAAGATCCGGGTTCGAGAGATACGCAGTATTTT. Protein: CASSQDPGSRDTQYF.

This clonotype occurred a few times. The chain has TRBV12-3 or TRBV12-4 and TRBJ2-1; weak D call: TRBD2 (6 bases). This CDR3 has 14 residues. The germline V and J ends were trimmed by 3 bases and 2 bases, with 8 bases remaining between them. The CDR3 sequence is CASSFGTPYNEQFF. As DNA, the CDR3 is TGTGCCAGCAGTTTCGGGACTCCCTACAATGAGCAGTTCTTC.

J is TRBJ2-1 and V is TRBV20-1; D is unclear. CDR3 length: 12 residues. Trimming stripped 0 bases from V and 7 bases from J, with 7 bases between. Germline-derived CDR1 and CDR2 are DFQATT and SNEGSKA (reference sequence). The CDR3 coding sequence is TGCAGTGCTAGAGATGCAGGAAATGAGCAGTTCTTC. Translation gives CSARDAGNEQFF.

V and J are TRBV7-2 and TRBJ2-7; D gene ambiguous. In germline, CDR1 is SGHTA, CDR2 FQGNSA. V dropped 4 bases and J dropped 4 bases, with 11 bases sitting between them. The CDR3 totals 13 residues. The DNA of the CDR3 is TGTGCCAGCAGCTACATCAGGAAATACGAGCAGTACTTC. It is translated as CASSYIRKYEQYF.

This clonotype has only a few counts. V and J are TRBV4-1 and TRBJ2-1, with 8 nucleotides matching TRBD2. The CDR3 has 15 residues. With V trimmed by 5 bases and J by 4 bases, 7 bases remained unmatched. Germline V gene lookup returns CDR1 MGHRA and CDR2 YSYEKL. CDR3 amino acids: CASSVIAGSYNEQFF. The CDR3 DNA reads as TGCGCCAGCAGCGTCATAGCGGGAAGTTACAATGAGCAGTTCTTC.

V usage is TRBV10-3 and J usage is TRBJ1-5; D remains unclear. The V gene's germline CDR1 is ENHRY and CDR2 SYGVKD. V was shortened by 0 bases and J by 2 bases, with 26 bases between the two germline ends. The CDR3 loop spans 21 amino acids. Written as DNA, the CDR3 is TGTGCCATCAGTGAGTCGACTCGCGACTTTTTAAAGGGTTTCGGCAATCAGCCCCAGCATTTT. Translated, it gives CAISESTRDFLKGFGNQPQHF.

The chain links TRBV5-1 to TRBJ2-1; no clear D. V lost 4 bases, J lost 0 bases, and 17 bases lay in between. The CDR3 length is 17 residues. Germline assignment: CDR1 SGHRS and CDR2 YFSETQ. The CDR3 nucleotides are TGCGCCAGCAGCCTTACACCATACGTGGGCTCCTACAATGAGCAGTTCTTC. Protein sequence: CASSLTPYVGSYNEQFF.

The chain couples TRBV5-1 to TRBJ2-1, with 7 bases that match TRBD2. This CDR3 spans 16 amino acids. Germline values: CDR1 SGHRS, CDR2 YFSETQ. J gave up 7 bases and V 4 bases, and 14 bases lay outside the gene matches. This CDR3 is CASSPEGGSLWNEQFF. The CDR3 nucleotides are TGCGCCAGCAGCCCCGAAGGCGGGAGCCTCTGGAATGAGCAGTTCTTC.